The source of this T cell receptor beta chain is a study of T cell repertoires in ileal Crohn's disease (dated by TCRdb to about 2019). In terms of the full investigation: At the time of surgery, approximately 35% of patients were active smokers, and the median duration of disease was around eight years. A total of around 170 mucosal samples from roughly 60 patients were sequenced, collected from several sites on the surgical specimen as well as at postoperative endoscopy. TCR repertoire analysis was done in a few dozen Crohn's disease patients from a prospective multicentre cohort. Postoperative therapy was given to about half of the patients, with thiopurines administered to 11 patients and anti-TNF agents administered to approximately 20 patients. A Rutgeerts score above i0 was used to define endoscopic postoperative recurrence. Neoterminal ileum biopsies obtained at postoperative colonoscopy were designated as M6 samples. The study was conducted in parallel with a multicentre cohort built to find predictors of early endoscopic recurrence after ileocolonic resection. Every patient underwent surgery because of a complication, which was stricturing disease in 61% of cases and penetrating disease in approximately 40%. Results the study describes overall, beyond this receptor: The timing of postoperative endoscopy varied within the first year after surgery, and the median delay was around 6.9 months. Patients who were active smokers at surgery had a significantly higher proportion of clonal expansions than non-smokers (approximately 26% vs 17%, p=0.02). More high-frequency clones were carried by sorted CD8 T cells than by CD4 T cells, suggesting that mucosal expansions were mainly CD8. Only a subgroup of patients, of unstated size, had their mucosal CD4 and CD8 T cells sorted and sequenced. Endoscopic recurrence was found to be associated with higher high-frequency clone percentages at surgery, and recurrence was observed in all patients with clonality above 26.8% (18/57).

Counted from cysteine to phenylalanine, this CDR3 has 13 amino acids. Of the read, only the CDR3 DNA is kept; its 39 bases are in frame from base 1. After removal of 7 bases from V and 5 bases from J, the junction retains 7 bases not matched to a gene. According to the germline V gene, CDR1 reads MDHEN and CDR2 reads SYDVKM. The time point label on this specimen signifies: neoterminal ileum biopsy at postoperative endoscopy, about 6 months after surgery. Adults with ileal or ileocolonic Crohn's disease and an indication for ileocolonic resection were eligible for inclusion. Before DNA extraction, whole ileal mucosal biopsies were kept frozen at -80 degrees C. Genomic DNA was extracted from frozen whole biopsies with a TRizol-based method and quantified on a NanoDrop 2000 spectrophotometer. Roughly 540 nanograms of biopsy DNA per sample were submitted for commercial TCRB immunosequencing. A two-step, amplification bias-controlled multiplex PCR was used by Adaptive Biotechnology to amplify CDR3 regions from genomic DNA. Primers for every V and J gene segment were used in the first PCR, and barcodes and Illumina adapters were added in the second PCR. CDR3 libraries were sequenced using an Illumina instrument. Under the source paper's analysis protocol: Analysis combined the vendor-provided pipelines with custom analysis of raw data in R/Bioconductor under R version 3.3.0. Clonality, which ranges from 0 to 1, was calculated as the inverse of the normalised Shannon entropy across all productive clones. The repertoire share taken up by the top 100 clones defined high-frequency clones, and only clones that passed a 95% confidence test were kept. The Simpson index measured repertoire diversity, and the Morisita-Horn index measured overlap between samples. TCRdb's version of the immuneACCESS table is confined to in-frame rearrangements and falls short of the full clone set. An unresolved V gene accounts for under half of the shortfall where checked; the remainder is of unknown origin. V and J calls and clone size follow that table, whereas D and trimming were derived from the DNA. The sample table holds 13,000 or so clones, of which approximately 80% were seen once. The ten largest clones take up approximately 17% of the sample.

As to this clone: Its antigen remains undetermined. No base quality values were provided; no much bigger clone lies one nucleotide off.

This clonotype was sampled from an adult with Crohn's disease. Recombination connected TRBV28 to TRBJ2-7; the central 8 bases match TRBD1. Sequenced: ileal tissue. The DNA sequence is as follows: TGTGCCAGCATCCGGACAGGGCGCGACGAGCAGTACTTC. It translates to CASIRTGRDEQYF.